This T cell receptor (beta chain) was captured by sequencing in a study of post-analysis software for immune sequencing data. Study results and caveats: Controls had lower frequencies than patients of about 5 TRBV segments, which included TRBV5-6, TRBV5-1 and TRBV20-1. Same-batch samples co-clustered strongly by F measure.

In this sample, this clonotype turned up a few times. The antigen remains undetermined. The CDR3 consists of 11 residues. The germline V and J ends were trimmed by 1 base and 9 bases, with 4 bases remaining between them. Unique molecular identifiers were carried by the TCR beta cDNA libraries. TCRdb independently ran MiXCR on the PCR reads; one entry per CDR3 protein. The profile covers under 200,000 distinct CDR3 sequences, with 29% appearing a single time and nearly 3.5% taken by the ten largest. The clonotype comes from a girl aged 2 to 17 with multiple sclerosis. The J gene is TRBJ1-5, the V gene TRBV12-3 or TRBV12-4; D gene uncertain. The sample comprised blood. The CDR3 DNA follows: TGTGCCAGCAGTTTAGGGGTGCCCCAGCATTTT. Residues: CASSLGVPQHF.